One sample yielded the 19 T cell receptor beta chains listed below, sequenced in a study of immune evolution from preneoplasia to lung adenocarcinoma. The assay was immunoSEQ multiplex PCR, and TCRdb's table has in-frame clones only and misses some. The sample shows over 30,000 clones, 74% of them seen only once. Specimen: FFPE invasive lung adenocarcinoma tissue. These receptors all come from a person in their 60s with lung adenocarcinoma.

This clone is medium-sized within its sample. The V and J genes are TRBV15 and TRBJ2-7; weak D call: TRBD2 (6 bases). Between the trimmed V and J ends, which lost 2 bases and 5 bases, there was a span of 19 bases. The CDR3 is 16 residues long. Per germline, CDR1 LNHNV and CDR2 YYDKDF (reference sequence). The CDR3 DNA follows: TGTGCCACCAGCAGAAGTGGTACTAGCCGGTTCCACGAGCAGTACTTC. It yields the protein CATSRSGTSRFHEQYF. The variable domain in full, with the rest retrieved from reference TRBV15 and TRBJ2-7, is DAMVIQNPRYQVTQFGKPVTLSCSQTLNHNVMYWYQQKSSQAPKLLFHYYDKDFNNEADTPDNFQSRRPNTSFCFLDIRSPGLGDTAMYLCATSRSGTSRFHEQYFGPGTRLTVT.

V usage is TRBV5-4 and J usage is TRBJ2-7, with 11 bases that match TRBD2. In germline, CDR1 is SGHNT, CDR2 YYREEE (reference sequence). The CDR3 length is 14 residues. J lost 2 bases, V lost 4 bases, and 2 bases had no gene match. The CDR3 here is CASSQLAGAYEQYF. Written as DNA, the CDR3 is TGTGCCAGCAGCCAACTAGCGGGAGCCTACGAGCAGTACTTC.

With regard to this clone: The junction does not match germline at one end; this may be a read error. As DNA, the CDR3 is TGTGCCAGCAGTAGAACTTCAGAAGCCCCAGGCTTC. Amino acids: CASSRTSEAPGF. J is TRBJ2-7 and V is TRBV6-1, with unresolved D. This CDR3 spans 12 amino acids. The germline V gene encodes CDR1 MNHNS and CDR2 SASEGT.

The chain combines TRBV15 with TRBJ2-1; D possibly corresponds to TRBD1 (6 bases). This CDR3 has 16 amino acids. V gave up 4 bases and J gave up 5 bases, with 18 bases separating them. Germline V gene lookup returns CDR1 LNHNV and CDR2 YYDKDF (reference sequence). CDR3 protein: CATSNSWGLKDNEQFF. Here the CDR3 DNA reads TGTGCCACCAGCAACTCCTGGGGGCTAAAAGACAATGAGCAGTTCTTC.

This clone was seen only once. The gene calls are TRBV27 and TRBJ2-2; possible D gene TRBD2, 5 bases. The CDR3 runs 14 residues. V gave up 3 bases and J gave up 6 bases, with 11 bases separating them. Germline CDR1 is MNHEY and CDR2 is SMNVEV (reference sequence). The CDR3 spells CASSFSGIAGELFF. The CDR3 DNA is TGTGCCAGCAGTTTCTCGGGAATTGCCGGGGAGCTGTTTTTT.

This clone was recorded a few times. The rearrangement joins TRBV6-5 to TRBJ1-2; D uncertain. V was cut by 4 bases and J by 3 bases, with 15 bases left in between. The CDR3 extends over 15 amino acids. Germline V lookup: CDR1 MNHEY, CDR2 SVGAGI. CDR3 bases: TGTGCCAGCAGTTCTCCTAAGGACGGCTACTATGGCTACACCTTC. Translation: CASSSPKDGYYGYTF.

To note about this clone: Within the sample, other DNA sequences also encode this same CDR3. The J gene is TRBJ2-3, the V gene TRBV7-9, with D possibly matching TRBD2 (5 bases). Trimming removed 2 bases from V and 0 bases from J, with 6 bases in between. Germline V gene data show CDR1 as SEHNR and CDR2 as FQNEAQ (reference sequence). This CDR3 region has 14 residues. As DNA, the CDR3 is TGTGCCAGCAGCTTATCGGGAAGCACAGATACGCAGTATTTT. Its translation is CASSLSGSTDTQYF.

The chain links TRBV6-5 to TRBJ2-1, with D perhaps TRBD2 (5 bases). Germline V lookup: CDR1 MNHEY, CDR2 SVGAGI. Between the trimmed V and J ends, which lost 2 bases and 7 bases, there was a span of 9 bases. The CDR3 runs 13 residues. CDR3 protein: CASSYDRGNEQFF. The CDR3 DNA reads as TGTGCCAGCAGTTACGATCGGGGAAATGAGCAGTTCTTC.

The V call is TRBV19, the J call TRBJ1-3; D gene unclear. The CDR3 totals 15 residues. V gave up 5 bases and J gave up 1 base, with 12 bases separating them. Germline lookup yields CDR1 LNHDA and CDR2 SQIVND (reference sequence). CDR3: CASSALAGSGNTIYF. The CDR3 DNA reads TGTGCCAGTAGTGCCCTGGCCGGGTCTGGAAACACCATATATTTT.

V and J are TRBV9 and TRBJ1-2; TRBD1 might be the D (5 bases). V was cut by 4 bases and J by 4 bases, with 20 bases left in between. CDR3 length: 16 residues. Germline values: CDR1 SGDLS, CDR2 YYNGEE. This CDR3 is CASSTSRLQGGYGYTF. CDR3 nucleotide sequence: TGTGCCAGCAGCACCAGCCGCCTTCAGGGCGGCTATGGCTACACCTTC.

The chain has TRBV30 and TRBJ1-5; tentative D call: TRBD1 (6 bases). The CDR3 totals 12 residues. The V gene's germline CDR1 is GTSNPN and CDR2 SVGIG (reference sequence). Deletions cut 4 bases from V and 12 bases from J, with 16 bases between. The DNA for the CDR3 is TGTGCCTGGAACGAGGGAGGGGGAGTCCAGCATTTT. Its protein product is CAWNEGGGVQHF. Full variable domain (missing parts from reference TRBV30 and TRBJ1-5): SQTIHQWPATLVQPVGSPLSLECTVEGTSNPNLYWYRQAAGRGLQLLFYSVGIGQISSEVPQNLSASRPQDRQFILSSKKLLLSDSGFYLCAWNEGGGVQHFGDGTRLSIL.

The chain couples TRBV11-3 to TRBJ2-1, with 7 bases fitting TRBD2. The V gene's germline CDR1 is SGHNT and CDR2 YENEEA. This CDR3 is built from 13 residues. The trim removed 5 bases at V and 13 bases at J, leaving 11 bases unmatched. CDR3 bases: TGTGCCAGCAGCCCAGCAGGACTAGTCGAACAGTTCTTC. Protein product: CASSPAGLVEQFF.

The genes are TRBV5-1 and TRBJ2-1; D call uncertain. Germline-derived CDR1 and CDR2 are SGHRS and YFSETQ. V was shortened by 3 bases and J by 4 bases, with 11 bases between the two germline ends. The CDR3 runs to 14 residues. Written as DNA, the CDR3 is TGCGCCAGCAGCTGGGGTTCCGAGTACAATGAGCAGTTCTTC. This gives the protein CASSWGSEYNEQFF.

The chain has TRBV11-3 and TRBJ2-1, with a tentative D call TRBD1 (8 bases). The CDR3 runs 16 residues. CDR1 and CDR2 (germline): SGHNT, YENEEA. With 5 bases removed from V and 2 bases from J, the gap between germline ends came to 16 bases. CDR3 sequence reads: CASSHNRGGTYNEQFF. The CDR3 DNA follows: TGTGCCAGCAGCCATAACAGGGGGGGAACCTACAATGAGCAGTTCTTC.

There are many counts of this clone. The chain employs TRBV7-8 and TRBJ1-5; 7 bases align to TRBD1. The CDR3 spans 13 residues. The J segment lost 7 bases and the V segment lost 4 bases, leaving 4 bases of the junction unmatched. Germline CDR1 reads SGHVS; CDR2 reads FQNEAQ. The CDR3 loop is CASSSRQGQPQHF. The CDR3 DNA reads as TGTGCCAGCAGCTCGAGACAGGGACAGCCCCAGCATTTT.

The CDR3 nucleotides are TGCAGCGTGGTCCTTGGCGGGGGGCGTATTGGCTACACCTTC. Amino acid sequence: CSVVLGGGRIGYTF. The chain combines TRBV29-1 with TRBJ1-2; weak D call: TRBD1 (6 bases). This CDR3 comprises 14 residues. The germline gives CDR1 SQVTM, CDR2 ANQGSEA. V was clipped by 6 bases and J by 7 bases, with 21 bases between them. The full variable domain, with the rest looked up from reference TRBV29-1 and TRBJ1-2, is SAVISQKPSRDICQRGTSLTIQCQVDSQVTMMFWYRQQPGQSLTLIATANQGSEATYESGFVIDKFPISRPNLTFSTLTVSNMSPEDSSIYLCSVVLGGGRIGYTFGSGTRLTVV.

The chain has TRBV30 and TRBJ1-2; no reliable D call. The CDR3 covers 12 residues. In germline, CDR1 is GTSNPN, CDR2 SVGIG (reference sequence). V was clipped by 5 bases and J by 9 bases, with 16 bases between them. The CDR3 loop reads CAWARPTMSYTF. The CDR3 coding sequence is TGTGCCTGGGCCCGCCCGACTATGAGCTACACCTTC. The full variable domain, with the rest looked up from reference TRBV30 and TRBJ1-2, is SQTIHQWPATLVQPVGSPLSLECTVEGTSNPNLYWYRQAAGRGLQLLFYSVGIGQISSEVPQNLSASRPQDRQFILSSKKLLLSDSGFYLCAWARPTMSYTFGSGTRLTVV.

The chain employs TRBV28 and TRBJ2-7, with D tentatively TRBD1 or TRBD2 (5 bases each). This CDR3 is built from 14 residues. With 6 bases removed from V and 2 bases from J, the gap between germline ends came to 14 bases. Germline CDR1 and CDR2: MDHEN and SYDVKM. The CDR3 is CASRATGTTYEQYF. The DNA for the CDR3 is TGTGCCAGCAGGGCTACCGGGACCACCTACGAGCAGTACTTC.

V usage is TRBV5-1 and J usage is TRBJ2-2, with TRBD2 matching over 8 bases. Germline V lookup: CDR1 SGHRS, CDR2 YFSETQ. The CDR3 has 16 amino acids. V lost 0 bases, J lost 4 bases, and 5 bases stayed unmatched. The CDR3: CASSLGLAGSTGELFF. The CDR3 nucleotides read TGCGCCAGCAGCTTGGGCCTAGCGGGCTCCACCGGGGAGCTGTTTTTT.